Detailed here is one TCR beta chain. Its antigen is not known. The sample originates from a study of cytomegalovirus exposure and HLA in healthy donors. Study conclusions and caveats: Researchers reported in a later analysis that common viral pathogens appeared linked to several top clusters. In a later analysis, CMV-associated beta chains were mostly HLA-associated, it appeared. In a later analysis, TCR association rates varied by HLA locus: DRB1 most, HLA-C fewest.

Trimming stripped 7 bases from V and 7 bases from J, with 10 bases between. CDR3 length: 11 amino acids. The germline gives CDR1 MDHEN, CDR2 SYDVKM. PCR primers comprised 60 Vbeta and 13 Jbeta primers. Produced via immunoSEQ multiplex PCR; TCRdb's table is partial and in-frame only. The data hold approximately 140,000 clones, with 50% to 75% observed a single time. This chain connects TRBV28 to TRBJ1-1; D is uncertain. The sequence derives from a woman aged 60-75 years in good health and CMV-seropositive. The material sequenced was PBMCs. For the CDR3, the DNA is TGTGCCAGCACTAACCCCCATGAAGCTTTCTTT. This sequence encodes CASTNPHEAFF.